Here is one T cell receptor beta chain with its context. Its antigen is as yet unknown. The CDR3 has 12 amino acids. Per the germline V gene, CDR1 is MDHEN and CDR2 is SYDVKM. V lost 3 bases and J 9 bases, leaving 12 bases between the germline ends. This specimen belongs to a study of beta chain features in type 1 diabetes. cDNA synthesis used the whole RNA isolate, giving expressed TCRB sequences. Assay used: immunoSEQ multiplex PCR; TCRdb lists only in-frame clones, some missing. The profile shows tens of thousands of clones, roughly 70% of them singletons. Study outcomes and limitations: There was a moderate but significant shortening of TCRB CDR3s in all four CD4+ subsets of Type 1 diabetes patients. Cells with high TCR expression could be over-represented by cDNA sequencing. For type 1 diabetes patients, VDJ junctions showed fewer insertions and more deletions.

This chain connects TRBV28 to TRBJ2-7, with D perhaps TRBD2 (5 bases). This clonotype originated in a woman in her thirties or forties with type 1 diabetes. The sample comprised stem cell memory CD4+ T cells from blood. CDR3 nucleotide sequence: TGTGCCAGCAGTTTCGCCGGAAGCGGGCAGTACTTC. It translates to CASSFAGSGQYF.